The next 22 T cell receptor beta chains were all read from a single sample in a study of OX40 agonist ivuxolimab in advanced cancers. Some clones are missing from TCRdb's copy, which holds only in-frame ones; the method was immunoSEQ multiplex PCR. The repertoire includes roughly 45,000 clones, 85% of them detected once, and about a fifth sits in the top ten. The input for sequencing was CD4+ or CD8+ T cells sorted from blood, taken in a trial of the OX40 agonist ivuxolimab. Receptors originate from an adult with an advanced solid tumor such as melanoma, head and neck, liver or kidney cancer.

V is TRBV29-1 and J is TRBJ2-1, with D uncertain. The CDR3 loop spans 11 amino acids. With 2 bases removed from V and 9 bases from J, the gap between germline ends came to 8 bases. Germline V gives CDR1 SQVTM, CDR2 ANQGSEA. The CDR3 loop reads CSVELGIEQFF. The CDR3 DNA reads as TGCAGCGTTGAACTGGGAATTGAGCAGTTCTTC.

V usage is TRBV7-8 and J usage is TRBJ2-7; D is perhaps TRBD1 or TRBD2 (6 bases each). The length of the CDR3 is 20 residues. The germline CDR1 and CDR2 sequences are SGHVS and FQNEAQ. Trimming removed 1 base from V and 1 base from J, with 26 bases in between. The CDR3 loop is CASSLDWRGRNRERSYEQYV. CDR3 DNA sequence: TGTGCCAGCAGCTTAGATTGGAGGGGTAGAAACAGGGAGAGATCCTACGAGCAGTACGTC.

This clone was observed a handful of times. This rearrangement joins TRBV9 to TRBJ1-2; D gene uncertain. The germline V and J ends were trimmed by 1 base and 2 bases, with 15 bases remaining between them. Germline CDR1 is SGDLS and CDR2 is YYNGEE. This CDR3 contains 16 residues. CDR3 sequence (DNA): TGTGCCAGCAGCGTATCCCCTAGTTCAGGCAACTATGGCTACACCTTC. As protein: CASSVSPSSGNYGYTF.

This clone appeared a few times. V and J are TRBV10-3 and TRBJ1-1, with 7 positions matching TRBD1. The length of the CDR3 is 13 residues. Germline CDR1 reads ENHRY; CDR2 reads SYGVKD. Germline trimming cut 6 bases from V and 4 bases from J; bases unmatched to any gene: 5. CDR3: CAISPDRVTEAFF. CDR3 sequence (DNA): TGTGCCATCAGCCCCGACAGGGTCACTGAAGCTTTCTTT.

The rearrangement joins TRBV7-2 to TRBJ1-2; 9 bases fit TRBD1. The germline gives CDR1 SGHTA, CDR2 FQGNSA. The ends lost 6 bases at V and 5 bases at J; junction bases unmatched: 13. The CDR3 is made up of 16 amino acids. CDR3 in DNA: TGTGCCAGCAGTACCATCCCGGGACAGGGAATATATGGCTACACCTTC. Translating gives CASSTIPGQGIYGYTF.

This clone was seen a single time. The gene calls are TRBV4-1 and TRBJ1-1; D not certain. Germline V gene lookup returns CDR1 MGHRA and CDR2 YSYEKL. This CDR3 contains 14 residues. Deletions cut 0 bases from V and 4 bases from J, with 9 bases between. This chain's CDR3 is CASSQDRSGTEAFF. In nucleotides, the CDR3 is TGCGCCAGCAGCCAAGATCGGTCAGGCACTGAAGCTTTCTTT.

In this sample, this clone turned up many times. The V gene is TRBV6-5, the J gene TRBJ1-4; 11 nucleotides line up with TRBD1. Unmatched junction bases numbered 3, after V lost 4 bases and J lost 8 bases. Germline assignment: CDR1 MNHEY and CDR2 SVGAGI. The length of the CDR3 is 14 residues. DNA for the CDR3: TGTGCCAGCAGTTGGGACAGGGGGGAGGAAAAACTGTTTTTT. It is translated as CASSWDRGEEKLFF.

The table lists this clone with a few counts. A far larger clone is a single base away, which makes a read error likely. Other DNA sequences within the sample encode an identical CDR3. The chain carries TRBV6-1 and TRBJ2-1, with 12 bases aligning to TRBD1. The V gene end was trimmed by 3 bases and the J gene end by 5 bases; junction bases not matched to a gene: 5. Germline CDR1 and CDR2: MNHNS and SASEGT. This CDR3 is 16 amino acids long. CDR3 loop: CASSESGTGGNNEQFF. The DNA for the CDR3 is TGTGCCAGCAGTGAGTCGGGGACAGGGGGCAACAATGAGCAGTTCTTC.

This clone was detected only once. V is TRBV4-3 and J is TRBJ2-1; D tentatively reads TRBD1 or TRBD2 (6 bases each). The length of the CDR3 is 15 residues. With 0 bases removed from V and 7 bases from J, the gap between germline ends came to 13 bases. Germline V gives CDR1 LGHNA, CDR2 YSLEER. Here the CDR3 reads CASSQDGGTNNEQFF. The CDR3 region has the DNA TGCGCCAGCAGCCAAGATGGGGGGACAAATAATGAGCAGTTCTTC.

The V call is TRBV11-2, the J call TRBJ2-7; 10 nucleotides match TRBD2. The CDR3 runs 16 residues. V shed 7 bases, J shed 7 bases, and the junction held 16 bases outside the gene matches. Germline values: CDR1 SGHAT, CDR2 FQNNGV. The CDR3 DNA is TGTGCCAGCAACTCCGGGCGGAGCGGGGGGGACCTGGAGCAGTACGTC. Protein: CASNSGRSGGDLEQYV.

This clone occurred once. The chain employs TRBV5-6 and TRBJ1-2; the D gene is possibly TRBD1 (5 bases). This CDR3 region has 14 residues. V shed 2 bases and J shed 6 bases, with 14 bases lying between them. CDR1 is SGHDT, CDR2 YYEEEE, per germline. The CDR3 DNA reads TGTGCCAGCAGCTTCATGACAGAAAGGGATGGCTACACCTTC. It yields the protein CASSFMTERDGYTF.

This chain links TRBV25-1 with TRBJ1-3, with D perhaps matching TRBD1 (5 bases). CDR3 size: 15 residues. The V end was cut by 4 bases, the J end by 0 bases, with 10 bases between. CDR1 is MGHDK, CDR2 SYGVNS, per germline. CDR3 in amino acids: CASSVPGISGNTIYF. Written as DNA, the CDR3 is TGTGCCAGCAGTGTTCCAGGGATCTCTGGAAACACCATATATTTT.

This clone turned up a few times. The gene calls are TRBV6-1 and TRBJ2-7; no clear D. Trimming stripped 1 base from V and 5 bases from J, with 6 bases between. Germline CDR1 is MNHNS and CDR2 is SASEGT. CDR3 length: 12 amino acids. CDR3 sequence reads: CASSEGLHEQYF. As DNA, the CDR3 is TGTGCCAGCAGTGAAGGACTCCACGAGCAGTACTTC.

DNA for the CDR3: TGTGCCAGCAGCGGGGCCCGGCAGGATGAGCAGTTCTTC. Protein product: CASSGARQDEQFF. V is TRBV5-5 and J is TRBJ2-1, with a weak D call TRBD1 (5 bases). V gave up 4 bases and J gave up 8 bases, with 13 bases separating them. The CDR3 is 13 amino acids. Germline V gene sequence: CDR1 SGHKS, CDR2 YYEKEE (reference sequence).

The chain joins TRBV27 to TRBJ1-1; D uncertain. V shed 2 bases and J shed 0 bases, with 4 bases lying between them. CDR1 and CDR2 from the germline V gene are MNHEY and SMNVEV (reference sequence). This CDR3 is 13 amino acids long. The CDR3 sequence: CASSLGLNTEAFF. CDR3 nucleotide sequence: TGTGCCAGCAGTTTAGGCCTGAACACTGAAGCTTTCTTT.

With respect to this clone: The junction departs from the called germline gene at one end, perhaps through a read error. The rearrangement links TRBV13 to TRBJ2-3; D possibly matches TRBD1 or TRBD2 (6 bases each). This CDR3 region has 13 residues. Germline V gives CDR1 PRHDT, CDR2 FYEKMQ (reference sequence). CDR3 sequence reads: CASSHYAEPGADF. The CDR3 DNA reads TGTGCCAGCAGCCATTATGCCGAGCCGGGGGCGGATTTT.

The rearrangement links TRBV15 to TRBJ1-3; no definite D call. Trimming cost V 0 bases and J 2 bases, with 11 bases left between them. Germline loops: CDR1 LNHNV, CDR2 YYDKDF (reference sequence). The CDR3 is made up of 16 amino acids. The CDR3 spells CATSRDGGVPGNTIYF. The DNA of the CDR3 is TGTGCCACCAGCAGAGATGGAGGCGTGCCTGGAAACACCATATATTTT.

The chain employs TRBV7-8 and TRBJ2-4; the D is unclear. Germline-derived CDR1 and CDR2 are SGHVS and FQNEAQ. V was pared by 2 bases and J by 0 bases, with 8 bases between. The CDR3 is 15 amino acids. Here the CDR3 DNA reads TGTGCCAGCAGCTTACCTCACCAAGCCAAAAACATTCAGTACTTC. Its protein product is CASSLPHQAKNIQYF.

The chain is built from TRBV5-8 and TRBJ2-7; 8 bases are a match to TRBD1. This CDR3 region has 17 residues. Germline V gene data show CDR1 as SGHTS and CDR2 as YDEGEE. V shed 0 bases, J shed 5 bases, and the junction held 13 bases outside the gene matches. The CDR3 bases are TGTGCCAGCAGCTTGGACGCTACAGGGGGTCGGTTCCACGAGCAGTACGTC. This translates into CASSLDATGGRFHEQYV.

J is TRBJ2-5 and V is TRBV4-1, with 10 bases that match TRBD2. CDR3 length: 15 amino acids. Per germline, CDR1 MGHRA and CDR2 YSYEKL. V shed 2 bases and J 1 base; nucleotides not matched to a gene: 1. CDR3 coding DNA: TGCGCCAGCAGCCAATTAGCGGGGGGCCAAGAGACCCAGTACTTC. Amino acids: CASSQLAGGQETQYF.

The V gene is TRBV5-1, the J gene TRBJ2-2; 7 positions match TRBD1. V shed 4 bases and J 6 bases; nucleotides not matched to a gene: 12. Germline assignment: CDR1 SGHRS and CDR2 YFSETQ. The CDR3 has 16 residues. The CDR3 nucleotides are TGCGCCAGCAGCGCGTTTACAGGGGAGTTGCCCGGGGAGCTGTTTTTT. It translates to CASSAFTGELPGELFF.

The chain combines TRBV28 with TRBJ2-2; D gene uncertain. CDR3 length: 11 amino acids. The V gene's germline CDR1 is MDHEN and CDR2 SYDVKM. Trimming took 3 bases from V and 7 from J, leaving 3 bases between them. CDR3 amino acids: CASSFGGELFF. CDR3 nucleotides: TGTGCCAGCAGTTTTGGCGGGGAGCTGTTTTTT.